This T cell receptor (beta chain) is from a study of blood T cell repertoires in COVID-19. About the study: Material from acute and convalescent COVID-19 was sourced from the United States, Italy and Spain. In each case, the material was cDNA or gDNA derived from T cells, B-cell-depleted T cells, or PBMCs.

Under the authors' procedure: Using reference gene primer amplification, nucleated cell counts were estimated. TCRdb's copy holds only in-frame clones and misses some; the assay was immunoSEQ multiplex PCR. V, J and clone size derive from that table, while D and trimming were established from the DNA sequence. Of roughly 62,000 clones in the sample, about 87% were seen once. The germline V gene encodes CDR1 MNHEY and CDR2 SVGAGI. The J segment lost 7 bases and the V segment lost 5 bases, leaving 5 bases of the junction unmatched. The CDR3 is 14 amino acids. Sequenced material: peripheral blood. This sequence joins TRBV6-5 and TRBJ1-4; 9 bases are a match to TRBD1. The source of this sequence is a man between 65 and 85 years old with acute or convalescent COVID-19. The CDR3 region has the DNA TGTGCCAGCAGTAACAGGGGGCGGTTTGAAAAACTGTTTTTT. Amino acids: CASSNRGRFEKLFF.